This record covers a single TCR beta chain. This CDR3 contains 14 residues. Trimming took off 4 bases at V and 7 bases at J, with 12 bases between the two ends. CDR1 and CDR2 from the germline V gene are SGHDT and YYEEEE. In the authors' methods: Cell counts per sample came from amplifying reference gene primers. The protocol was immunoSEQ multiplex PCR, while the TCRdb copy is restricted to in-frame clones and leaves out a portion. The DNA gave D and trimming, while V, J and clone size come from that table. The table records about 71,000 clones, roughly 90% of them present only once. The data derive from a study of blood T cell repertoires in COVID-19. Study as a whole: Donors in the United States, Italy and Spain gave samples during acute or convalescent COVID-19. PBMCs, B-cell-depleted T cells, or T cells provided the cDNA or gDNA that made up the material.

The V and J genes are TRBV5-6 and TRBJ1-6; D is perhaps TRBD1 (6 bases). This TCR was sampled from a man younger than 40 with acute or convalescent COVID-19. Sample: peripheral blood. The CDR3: CASSPDRRNSPLHF. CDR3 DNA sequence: TGTGCCAGCAGCCCGGACAGACGGAATTCACCCCTCCACTTT.